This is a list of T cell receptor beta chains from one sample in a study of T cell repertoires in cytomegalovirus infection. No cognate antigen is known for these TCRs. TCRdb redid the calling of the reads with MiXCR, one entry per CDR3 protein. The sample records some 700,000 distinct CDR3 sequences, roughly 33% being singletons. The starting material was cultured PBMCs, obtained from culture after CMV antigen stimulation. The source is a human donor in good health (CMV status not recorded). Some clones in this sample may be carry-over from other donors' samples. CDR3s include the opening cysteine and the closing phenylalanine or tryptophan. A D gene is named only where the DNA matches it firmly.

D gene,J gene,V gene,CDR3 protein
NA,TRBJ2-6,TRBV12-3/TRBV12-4,CASRVAGANVLTF
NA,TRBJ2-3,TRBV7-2,CASSSTGTALGTQYF
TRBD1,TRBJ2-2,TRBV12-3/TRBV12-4,CASRPATGIGELFF
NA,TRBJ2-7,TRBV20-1,CSASQTRPHLSYEQYF
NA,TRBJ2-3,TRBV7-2,CASSPRRERTDTQYF
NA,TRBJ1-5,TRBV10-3,CATKGSNQPQHF
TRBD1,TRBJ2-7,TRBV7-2,CASSFRQGDYEQYF
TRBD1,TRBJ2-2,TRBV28,CASSGYDRARELFF
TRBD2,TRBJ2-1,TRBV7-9,CASSEGLAGGRLFF
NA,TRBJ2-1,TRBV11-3,CASSLWMGHDNEQFF
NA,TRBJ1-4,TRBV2,CASLGSFVSEKLFF
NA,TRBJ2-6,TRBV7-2,CASSPSAADLTF
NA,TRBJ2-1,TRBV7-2,CASSWGKSSYNEQFF
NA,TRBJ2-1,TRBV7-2,CASSFRQGWGEQFF
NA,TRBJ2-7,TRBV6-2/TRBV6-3,CASSLSQGFYEQYF
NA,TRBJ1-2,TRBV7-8,CASSVDRQVYGYTF
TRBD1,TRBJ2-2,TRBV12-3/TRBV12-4,CASSFTAGGLVGELFF
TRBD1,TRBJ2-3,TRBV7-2,CASSLRDRGSDTQYF
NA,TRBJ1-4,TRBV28,CASSSNGLTPRREKLFF
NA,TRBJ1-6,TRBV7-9,CASSSGDTRSSPLHF
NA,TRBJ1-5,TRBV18,CASSPSGDSDQPQHF
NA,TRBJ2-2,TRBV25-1,CASKGGSYTGELFF
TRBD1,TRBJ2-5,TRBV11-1,CASSRDRYQETQYF
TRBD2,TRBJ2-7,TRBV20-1,CSARGGGVYEQYF
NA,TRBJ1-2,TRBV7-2,CASSLRPLPRSYYLSYTF
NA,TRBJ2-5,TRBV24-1,CATSDPVGGGGETQYF
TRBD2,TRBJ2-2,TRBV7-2,CASMKGRETGELFF
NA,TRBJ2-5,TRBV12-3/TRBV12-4,CASSSQGTRQAETQYF
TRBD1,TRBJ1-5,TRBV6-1,CATLMTGNQPQHF
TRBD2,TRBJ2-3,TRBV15,CATSRGAGVGEVDTQYF
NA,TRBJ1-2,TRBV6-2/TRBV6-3,CASSVNRGGPGLSYGYTF
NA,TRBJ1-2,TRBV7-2,CASSYVRADGYTF
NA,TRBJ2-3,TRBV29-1,CSVGVGLQDTDTQYF
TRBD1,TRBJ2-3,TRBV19,CASRKDRGDTQYF
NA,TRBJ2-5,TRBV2,CASSGRGKETQYF
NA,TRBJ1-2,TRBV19,CASSIREGTTYTF
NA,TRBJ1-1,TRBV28,CASSLVDRAGTEAFF
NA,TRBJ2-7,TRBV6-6,CASSYSIPISRRASEYEQYF
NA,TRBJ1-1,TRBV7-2,CASNPLRQTEAFF
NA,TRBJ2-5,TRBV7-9,CASSLGFTETQYF
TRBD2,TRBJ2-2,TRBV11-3,CASSFKAGATGELFF
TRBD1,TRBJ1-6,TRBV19,CASSPGQGAKAPLHF
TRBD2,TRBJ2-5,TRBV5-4,CASSVARRGGLETQYF
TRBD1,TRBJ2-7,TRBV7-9,CASSLVGTGIDEQYF
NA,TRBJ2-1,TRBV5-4,CASSLAMYNEQFF